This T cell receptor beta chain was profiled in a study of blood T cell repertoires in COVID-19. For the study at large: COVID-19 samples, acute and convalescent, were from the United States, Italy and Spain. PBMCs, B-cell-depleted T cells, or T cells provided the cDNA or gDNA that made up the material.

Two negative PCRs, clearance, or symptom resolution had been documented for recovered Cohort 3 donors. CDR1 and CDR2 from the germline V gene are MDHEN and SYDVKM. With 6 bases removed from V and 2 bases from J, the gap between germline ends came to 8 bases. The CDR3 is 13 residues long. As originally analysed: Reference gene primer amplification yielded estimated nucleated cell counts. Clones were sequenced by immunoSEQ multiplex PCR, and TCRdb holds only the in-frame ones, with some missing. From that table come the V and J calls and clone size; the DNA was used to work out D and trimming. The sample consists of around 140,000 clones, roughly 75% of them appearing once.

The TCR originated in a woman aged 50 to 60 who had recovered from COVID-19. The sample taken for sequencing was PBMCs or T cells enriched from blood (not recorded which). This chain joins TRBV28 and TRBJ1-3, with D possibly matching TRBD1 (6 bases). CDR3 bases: TGTGCCAGCAGACAGGGTCCTGGAAACACCATATATTTT. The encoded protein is CASRQGPGNTIYF.